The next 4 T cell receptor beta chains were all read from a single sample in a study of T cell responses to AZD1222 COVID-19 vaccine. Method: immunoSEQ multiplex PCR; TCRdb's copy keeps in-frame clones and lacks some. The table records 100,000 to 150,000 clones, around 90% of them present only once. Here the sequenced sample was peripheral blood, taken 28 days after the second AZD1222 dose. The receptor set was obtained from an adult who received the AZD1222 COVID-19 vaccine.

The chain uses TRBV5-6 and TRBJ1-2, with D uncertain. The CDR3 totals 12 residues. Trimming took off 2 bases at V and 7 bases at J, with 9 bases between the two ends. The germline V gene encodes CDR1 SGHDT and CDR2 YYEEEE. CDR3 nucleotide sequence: TGTGCCAGCAGCTTCGGTGGGCCTGGCTACACCTTC. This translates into CASSFGGPGYTF.

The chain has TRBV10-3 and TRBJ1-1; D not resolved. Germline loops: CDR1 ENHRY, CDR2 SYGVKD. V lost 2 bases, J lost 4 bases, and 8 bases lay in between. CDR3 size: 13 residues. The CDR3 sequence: CAISEQVGTEAFF. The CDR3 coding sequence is TGTGCCATCAGTGAGCAGGTCGGCACTGAAGCTTTCTTT.

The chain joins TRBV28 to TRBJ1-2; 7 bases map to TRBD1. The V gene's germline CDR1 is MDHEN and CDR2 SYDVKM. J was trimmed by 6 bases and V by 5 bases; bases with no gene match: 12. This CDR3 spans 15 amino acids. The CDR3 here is CASSLNPQGTNGYTF. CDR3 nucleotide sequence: TGTGCCAGCAGTCTAAACCCACAGGGGACCAATGGCTACACCTTC.

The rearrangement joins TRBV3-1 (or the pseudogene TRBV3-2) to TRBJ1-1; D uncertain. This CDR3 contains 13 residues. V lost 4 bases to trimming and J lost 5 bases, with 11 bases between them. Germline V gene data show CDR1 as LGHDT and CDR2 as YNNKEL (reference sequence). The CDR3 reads CASSPDANTEAFF. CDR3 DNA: TGTGCCAGCAGCCCCGACGCAAATACTGAAGCTTTCTTT.